This T cell receptor (beta chain) emerged from a study of T-cell memory formation after mild COVID-19. This clonotype was detected a few times. Its specificity is not known. TCRdb passed the 5' RACE reads through MiXCR, listing each CDR3 protein once. The sample has 300,000 to 400,000 distinct CDR3 sequences, roughly 15% seen once; the top ten hold about a fifth. General study points: Nothing confirmed that second-wave clones peaking on day 37 were specific for SARS-CoV-2. Largely, contracting CD4+ clones fell within CM and EM, and contracting CD8+ clones within EMRA.

The sequence was collected from a man younger than 35 who had mild COVID-19 (a few samples of this study predate the infection). Cell type and time point are not known. Source material: PBMCs or a T cell subset sorted from them (not recorded which).

The CDR3 region has the DNA TGCAGTGCTAGAACACTAGCGGGGGGAGGCTACGAGCAGTACTTC. It is translated as CSARTLAGGGYEQYF. This sequence joins TRBV20-1 and TRBJ2-7, with 12 bases fitting TRBD2. The trim removed 2 bases at V and 3 bases at J, leaving 5 bases unmatched. From germline, CDR1 is DFQATT and CDR2 SNEGSKA (reference sequence). The CDR3 runs to 15 residues.